This T cell receptor beta chain was captured in a study of response to subunit inactivated influenza vaccine. This CDR3 is 15 amino acids long. Trimming removed 2 bases at V and 0 bases at J, with 10 bases between. Germline V gene sequence: CDR1 SGHVS, CDR2 FQNEAQ. TCRdb analysed the RT-PCR reads with MiXCR anew, one entry per CDR3 protein. The repertoire includes 600,000 to 850,000 distinct CDR3 sequences, less than 15% of them detected once, and approximately 7.6% sits in the top ten. The source was PBMCs from blood, collected 14 to 15 days before vaccination. This clonotype originated in a man aged 45 to 65 who received an inactivated influenza vaccine. This chain joins TRBV7-8 and TRBJ1-1; a weak D match, TRBD1 (5 bases). The CDR3 DNA is TGTGCCAGCAGCTTAACAGGCAACATGAACACTGAAGCTTTCTTT. This translates into CASSLTGNMNTEAFF.